This TCR beta chain was recovered during a study of blood T cell repertoires in COVID-19. Study overall: Some COVID-19 samples were acute and others convalescent; all came from the United States, Italy and Spain. The cDNA or gDNA used as material had been derived from T cells, B-cell-depleted T cells, or PBMCs.

The authors' processing: Amplification of reference gene primers was used by the study to estimate nucleated cell counts. Sequencing was performed with immunoSEQ multiplex PCR; in TCRdb, only in-frame clones are kept and a portion is missing. The V and J calls and the clone size are those of that table, but D and trimming were determined from the DNA. The data show about 60,000 clones, 65% to 85% seen once. V was cut by 3 bases and J by 8 bases, with 13 bases left in between. The CDR3 length is 13 residues. The V gene's germline CDR1 is SGHAT and CDR2 FQNNGV. Seattle patients were enrolled while actively infected and followed longitudinally.

The sequence derives from a man aged 25 to 40 with COVID-19, enrolled during active disease. The rearrangement uses TRBV11-2 and TRBJ1-2; D call uncertain. The material sequenced was peripheral blood. CDR3 residues: CASSFTLSGGYTF. The CDR3 DNA follows: TGTGCCAGCAGCTTTACTCTATCGGGGGGCTACACCTTC.